This T cell receptor (beta chain) was obtained from a study of PD-1 blockade in classical Hodgkin lymphoma. Study conclusions and caveats: Newly diagnosed patients reportedly trailed healthy donors in baseline TCR diversity.

Each and every patient relapsed after autologous stem cell transplantation, and patients got differing brentuximab vedotin exposure. Investigators obtained CD8+ T cells from thawed PBMCs by magnetic negative selection. The method was immunoSEQ multiplex PCR; TCRdb's version includes in-frame clones alone and lacks a portion of them. The table records about 27,000 clones, 88% of them present only once. V was shortened by 3 bases and J by 1 base, with 13 bases between the two germline ends. The CDR3 covers 15 residues. Per germline, CDR1 MNHEY and CDR2 SMNVEV (reference sequence). Worth noting for this clone: Its antigen remains unidentified.

The sample in question was CD8+ T cells from blood, obtained at baseline. This sequence joins TRBV27 and TRBJ2-7, with D perhaps TRBD2 (6 bases). The source is a human donor with classical Hodgkin lymphoma. The CDR3 DNA reads as TGTGCCAGCAGTTTGGGGCGGGGACCATCCTACGAGCAGTACTTC. This encodes CASSLGRGPSYEQYF.